Presented here are 21 T cell receptor beta chains from one specimen sequenced in a study of cytotoxic CD8 clonotypes in ibrutinib-treated CLL. TCRdb's table, derived via immunoSEQ multiplex PCR, lists solely in-frame clones and lacks some. Among 110,000 to 150,000 clones listed, about 80% were seen once. The source was PBMCs, collected after 12 months of ibrutinib treatment. These receptors were taken from a human donor with chronic lymphocytic leukemia.

This sequence joins TRBV29-1 and TRBJ2-3, with a tentative D call TRBD1 (6 bases). CDR3 length: 15 residues. Germline V gene data show CDR1 as SQVTM and CDR2 as ANQGSEA. V shed 3 bases and J shed 3 bases, with 16 bases lying between them. The CDR3 protein is CSVDGMGTLTDTQYF. CDR3 in DNA: TGCAGCGTTGATGGGATGGGGACATTAACAGATACGCAGTATTTT.

This clone appeared a few times. The sample has other DNA sequences that encode this CDR3 too. The chain uses TRBV30 and TRBJ1-2; D unresolved. The CDR3 is 11 residues long. The V end was cut by 0 bases, the J end by 6 bases, with 5 bases between. The germline CDR1 and CDR2 sequences are GTSNPN and SVGIG (reference sequence). The CDR3 DNA is TGTGCCTGGAGTGTGGGTGATGGCTACACCTTC. As protein: CAWSVGDGYTF.

The chain employs TRBV28 and TRBJ2-7, with TRBD1 identical over 9 bases. V was pared by 7 bases and J by 5 bases, with 21 bases of the junction left unmatched. This CDR3 has 18 residues. Germline CDR1 is MDHEN and CDR2 is SYDVKM. The chain's CDR3 is CASKPGQGGFRGFNEQYF. For the CDR3, the DNA is TGTGCCAGCAAACCGGGACAGGGAGGTTTTAGAGGATTCAACGAGCAGTACTTC.

The chain carries TRBV7-2 and TRBJ1-2; D is ambiguous. The CDR3 length is 11 residues. V lost 5 bases and J lost 4, with 5 bases in between. Germline V gene data show CDR1 as SGHTA and CDR2 as FQGNSA. In nucleotides, the CDR3 is TGTGCCAGCAGCCCGGCCTATGGCTACACCTTC. Protein: CASSPAYGYTF.

This clone was seen more than once but under ten times. V is TRBV6-5 and J is TRBJ1-1; D not certain. The CDR3 contains 13 residues. The V gene's germline CDR1 is MNHEY and CDR2 SVGAGI. V gave up 7 bases and J gave up 11 bases, with 20 bases separating them. The CDR3 DNA follows: TGTGCCAGCAACTACGCCACAACTGGTGTGGCTTTCTTT. Amino acids: CASNYATTGVAFF.

This clone was recorded a few times. The chain carries TRBV5-1 and TRBJ2-2; perhaps TRBD1 as D (6 bases). The V gene's germline CDR1 is SGHRS and CDR2 YFSETQ. V gave up 0 bases and J gave up 2 bases, with 8 bases separating them. This CDR3 is built from 15 residues. CDR3 nucleotides: TGCGCCAGCAGCTTGGACAGGGATAACACCGGGGAGCTGTTTTTT. It translates to CASSLDRDNTGELFF. Together with reference TRBV5-1 and TRBJ2-2, the CDR3 gives the full variable domain: KAGVTQTPRYLIKTRGQQVTLSCSPISGHRSVSWYQQTPGQGLQFLFEYFSETQRNKGNFPGRFSGRQFSNSRSEMNVSTLELGDSALYLCASSLDRDNTGELFFGEGSRLTVL.

This clone was counted between two and nine times. At the DNA level, this CDR3 is encoded by other sequences in the same sample as well. The gene calls are TRBV15 and TRBJ1-1; D call uncertain. This CDR3 has 13 amino acids. V lost 1 base to trimming and J lost 0 bases, with 3 bases between them. Per the germline V gene, CDR1 is LNHNV and CDR2 is YYDKDF (reference sequence). The CDR3 here is CATSRGMNTEAFF. The CDR3 DNA reads TGTGCCACCAGCAGAGGGATGAACACTGAAGCTTTCTTT. The variable domain in full, with the rest retrieved from reference TRBV15 and TRBJ1-1, is DAMVIQNPRYQVTQFGKPVTLSCSQTLNHNVMYWYQQKSSQAPKLLFHYYDKDFNNEADTPDNFQSRRPNTSFCFLDIRSPGLGDTAMYLCATSRGMNTEAFFGQGTRLTVV.

The rearrangement links TRBV30 to TRBJ2-7; the match to TRBD2 covers 10 bases. Trimming removed 2 bases from V and 3 bases from J; junction bases left unmatched: 4. Germline CDR1 reads GTSNPN; CDR2 reads SVGIG (reference sequence). This CDR3 has 14 residues. As DNA, the CDR3 is TGTGCCTGGAGTTGGATAGCGGGGGGCTACGAGCAGTACTTC. Amino acids: CAWSWIAGGYEQYF.

V and J are TRBV7-2 and TRBJ2-1; the D gene is possibly TRBD2 (5 bases). Between the trimmed V and J ends, which lost 5 bases and 13 bases, there was a span of 18 bases. This CDR3 comprises 13 residues. Germline V gene data show CDR1 as SGHTA and CDR2 as FQGNSA. CDR3 amino acids: CASSPVHRSGQFF. The CDR3, as DNA: TGTGCCAGCAGCCCCGTACACCGGTCGGGACAGTTCTTC.

The V call is TRBV19, the J call TRBJ2-7; the D gene is possibly TRBD2 (6 bases). The CDR3 loop spans 17 amino acids. The V gene's germline CDR1 is LNHDA and CDR2 SQIVND (reference sequence). V gave up 1 base and J gave up 2 bases, with 18 bases separating them. CDR3 nucleotide sequence: TGTGCCAGTAGTATAGGGCCCGGGACTGGGCTGGCCTACGAGCAGTACTTC. Its translation is CASSIGPGTGLAYEQYF. The whole variable domain, filled in from reference TRBV19 and TRBJ2-7, reads DGGITQSPKYLFRKEGQNVTLSCEQNLNHDAMYWYRQDPGQGLRLIYYSQIVNDFQKGDIAEGYSVSREKKESFPLTVTSAQKNPTAFYLCASSIGPGTGLAYEQYFGPGTRLTVT.

This clone was detected only a few times. The CDR3 DNA reads as TGTGCCAGCAGCTTAGGACTAGCGGGAGCGAAGGATACGCAGTATTTT. Residues: CASSLGLAGAKDTQYF. The chain recombines TRBV7-9 with TRBJ2-3; 12 bases agree with TRBD2. The trim removed 1 base at V and 6 bases at J, leaving 5 bases unmatched. Germline V gene lookup returns CDR1 SEHNR and CDR2 FQNEAQ (reference sequence). This CDR3 has 16 residues.

This rearrangement joins TRBV4-1 to TRBJ2-1; perhaps D is TRBD1 or TRBD2 (5 bases each). Trimming shortened V by 4 bases and J by 3 bases, and 13 bases separated the two germline ends. CDR1 MGHRA and CDR2 YSYEKL come from the germline V gene. CDR3 length: 15 residues. CDR3 nucleotide sequence: TGCGCCAGCAGCCGACCTAGTGGGGGCTACAATGAGCAGTTCTTC. This translates into CASSRPSGGYNEQFF.

J is TRBJ2-2 and V is TRBV18; TRBD2 might be the D (6 bases). CDR1 and CDR2 from the germline V gene are KGHSH and LQKENI. V lost 3 bases to trimming and J lost 7 bases, with 15 bases between them. The CDR3 is 15 residues long. CDR3 in DNA: TGTGCCAGCTCACCTCAGGACGGAGGGGACGGGGAGCTGTTTTTT. Its protein product is CASSPQDGGDGELFF.

This clone has a count of ten or more. The chain carries TRBV6-1 and TRBJ1-5; no firm D call. Trimming removed 11 bases from V and 3 bases from J, with 17 bases in between. The germline V gene encodes CDR1 MNHNS and CDR2 SASEGT. The CDR3 consists of 14 residues. CDR3 sequence reads: CAGASESNNQPQHF. DNA of the CDR3: TGTGCCGGAGCGTCGGAGTCTAACAATCAGCCCCAGCATTTT.

V and J are TRBV28 and TRBJ2-7; 8 bases fit TRBD2. The CDR3 runs 16 residues. After removal of 5 bases from V and 3 bases from J, the junction contained 12 bases not matched to a gene. Germline assignment: CDR1 MDHEN and CDR2 SYDVKM. The CDR3 sequence is CASSLTSGLVVYEQYF. The CDR3 DNA reads TGTGCCAGCAGTCTTACGTCGGGACTAGTTGTCTACGAGCAGTACTTC.

The chain carries TRBV10-3 and TRBJ2-5; 8 bases map to TRBD2. Germline V lookup: CDR1 ENHRY, CDR2 SYGVKD. There are 16 residues in the CDR3. V lost 2 bases to trimming and J lost 1 base; unmatched junction nucleotides: 6. The CDR3 DNA sequence: TGTGCCATCAGTGAGATTAGCGGGACCAGCCAAGAGACCCAGTACTTC. Amino acids: CAISEISGTSQETQYF.

This chain uses TRBV2 with TRBJ1-2; D possibly corresponds to TRBD1 (6 bases). This CDR3 spans 14 amino acids. Germline lookup yields CDR1 SNHLY and CDR2 FYNNEI. The V end lost 7 bases, the J end lost 4 bases, and 16 bases lay between the germline ends. As DNA, the CDR3 is TGTGCCAGCAATGTGGGAGAGGGGGGCTATGGCTACACCTTC. This sequence encodes CASNVGEGGYGYTF. The complete variable domain, with remaining parts taken from reference TRBV2 and TRBJ1-2, reads EPEVTQTPSHQVTQMGQEVILRCVPISNHLYFYWYRQILGQKVEFLVSFYNNEISEKSEIFDDQFSVERPDGSNFTLKIRSTKLEDSAMYFCASNVGEGGYGYTFGSGTRLTVV.

This clone has a single count. This CDR3 reads CASSPPTVEKLFF. The CDR3 DNA follows: TGTGCCAGCTCACCCCCGACAGTCGAAAAACTGTTTTTT. V gene TRBV18 combines with J gene TRBJ1-4, with a possible D match to TRBD1 (5 bases). The germline V gene has CDR1 KGHSH and CDR2 LQKENI. The V end was cut by 3 bases, the J end by 8 bases, with 10 bases between. The CDR3 covers 13 residues.

The chain joins TRBV10-3 to TRBJ1-2; D call uncertain. The CDR3 length is 11 residues. The ends were cut back, 4 bases at V and 1 base at J, with 1 base in the middle. Germline CDR1 is ENHRY and CDR2 is SYGVKD. The CDR3 nucleotides read TGTGCCATCAGTGGTAACTATGGCTACACCTTC. Its translation: CAISGNYGYTF.

V gene TRBV13 combines with J gene TRBJ2-7, with 8 bases fitting TRBD1. The germline V gene encodes CDR1 PRHDT and CDR2 FYEKMQ (reference sequence). The CDR3 extends over 14 amino acids. The V gene end was trimmed by 5 bases and the J gene end by 2 bases; junction bases not matched to a gene: 5. CDR3 loop: CASSARQGTYEQYF. The CDR3 DNA reads as TGTGCCAGCAGCGCAAGACAGGGGACCTACGAGCAGTACTTC.

The chain joins TRBV19 to TRBJ2-1; D remains unclear. Germline lookup yields CDR1 LNHDA and CDR2 SQIVND (reference sequence). The CDR3 contains 17 residues. Trimming removed 3 bases at V and 0 bases at J, with 15 bases between. This CDR3 reads CASSIGLRISSYNEQFF. CDR3 bases: TGTGCCAGTAGTATTGGATTGAGGATAAGCTCCTACAATGAGCAGTTCTTC.